The 24 T cell receptor beta chains presented below share a single source sample, sequenced in a study of shared clonotypes between healthy human individuals. The repertoire was sequenced with immunoSEQ multiplex PCR; TCRdb's copy has only in-frame clones and lacks some. The sample carries around 1.1 million clones, about 80% recorded once. Sequencing was done on a sample of memory CD4+ T cells from PBMCs. Subset meaning: CD45RA-negative fraction. These receptors all come from a young man in good health. Some clones in this sample may be carry-over from other donors' samples.

The V gene is TRBV4-1, the J gene TRBJ2-5; 13 bases are a match to TRBD2. The germline gives CDR1 MGHRA, CDR2 YSYEKL. With 2 bases clipped from V and 5 bases from J, the junction kept 5 bases outside the gene matches. This CDR3 has 16 amino acids. CDR3 sequence reads: CASSQTSGRGGETQYF. CDR3 in DNA: TGCGCCAGCAGCCAAACTAGCGGGAGGGGTGGGGAGACCCAGTACTTC.

This clone came up a few times. This chain links TRBV7-2 with TRBJ1-2, with D possibly being TRBD1 (6 bases). Trimming shortened V by 5 bases and J by 4 bases, and 17 bases separated the two germline ends. CDR3 size: 15 residues. Germline V gives CDR1 SGHTA, CDR2 FQGNSA. CDR3 sequence (DNA): TGTGCCAGCAGCCCACAAAGTACAGGGTCCTATGGCTACACCTTC. Its translation is CASSPQSTGSYGYTF. Variable domain in full (rest from reference TRBV7-2 and TRBJ1-2): GAGVSQSPSNKVTEKGKDVELRCDPISGHTALYWYRQSLGQGLEFLIYFQGNSAPDKSGLPSDRFSAERTGGSVSTLTIQRTQQEDSAVYLCASSPQSTGSYGYTFGSGTRLTVV.

This rearrangement joins TRBV2 to TRBJ1-2; unclear D gene. The V end lost 4 bases, the J end lost 10 bases, and 16 bases lay between the germline ends. Germline CDR1 SNHLY, CDR2 FYNNEI. The CDR3 extends over 13 amino acids. The CDR3 coding sequence is TGTGCCAGCAGTGGGTTGCAGATAAATCCCTACACCTTC. Translating it yields CASSGLQINPYTF.

The chain carries TRBV6-5 and TRBJ1-3; a weak D match, TRBD1 (6 bases). This CDR3 is built from 13 residues. Per germline, CDR1 MNHEY and CDR2 SVGAGI. V was trimmed by 5 bases and J by 9 bases, leaving 14 bases between them. In DNA form, the CDR3 reads TGTGCCAGCAGTGGGCCCGGGACAACCACCATATATTTT. This translates into CASSGPGTTTIYF.

V and J are TRBV28 and TRBJ2-7, with a possible D match to TRBD2 (7 bases). The V gene lost 4 bases and the J gene lost 3 bases, with 19 bases spanning the gap. Germline loops: CDR1 MDHEN, CDR2 SYDVKM. The CDR3 runs to 16 residues. The CDR3 spells CASSSTLQGGGYEQYF. The CDR3 DNA follows: TGTGCCAGCAGTTCTACCCTACAGGGAGGGGGCTACGAGCAGTACTTC.

This chain uses TRBV11-3 with TRBJ2-7, with 7 bases aligning to TRBD2. Germline V gene lookup returns CDR1 SGHNT and CDR2 YENEEA. The CDR3 has 14 amino acids. The V and J ends lost 5 bases and 3 bases, in that order; junction bases with no gene match: 7. The chain's CDR3 is CASSPRRTSYEQYF. In DNA, the CDR3 is TGTGCCAGCAGCCCCCGCCGGACTAGCTACGAGCAGTACTTC.

V and J are TRBV7-9 and TRBJ1-2, with D possibly being TRBD1 (6 bases). CDR3 length: 14 residues. Trimming pared 1 base from V and 10 bases from J, leaving 16 bases between. The germline V gene encodes CDR1 SEHNR and CDR2 FQNEAQ (reference sequence). The CDR3 loop is CASSLVGGAETYTF. In DNA form, the CDR3 reads TGTGCCAGCAGCTTAGTTGGGGGCGCTGAAACCTACACCTTC.

V usage is TRBV27 and J usage is TRBJ2-5, with unresolved D. The CDR3 spans 14 residues. CDR1 and CDR2 (germline): MNHEY, SMNVEV (reference sequence). V was clipped by 2 bases and J by 7 bases, with 14 bases between them. The CDR3 nucleotides are TGTGCCAGCAGTTTAGTTGCTGGTTTTGGGACCCAGTACTTC. It is translated as CASSLVAGFGTQYF.

V usage is TRBV5-1 and J usage is TRBJ2-2, with D unclear. Germline CDR1 SGHRS, CDR2 YFSETQ. The CDR3 length is 14 residues. Trimming pared 2 bases from V and 7 bases from J, leaving 12 bases between. In DNA, the CDR3 is TGCGCCAGCAGCTTAGTCCAGTCGGGCGGGGAGCTGTTTTTT. Its translation is CASSLVQSGGELFF.

The J gene is TRBJ2-1, the V gene TRBV7-8; either TRBD1 or TRBD2 may fit D (6 bases each). V lost 4 bases and J lost 7, with 17 bases in between. Per germline, CDR1 SGHVS and CDR2 FQNEAQ. The CDR3 runs to 15 residues. The CDR3 DNA follows: TGTGCCAGCAGCTCGCAGGGGAGGTTGAGGAATGAGCAGTTCTTC. It codes for CASSSQGRLRNEQFF. Looking up the rest from reference TRBV7-8 and TRBJ2-1 gives the full variable domain: GAGVSQSPRYKVAKRGQDVALRCDPISGHVSLFWYQQALGQGPEFLTYFQNEAQLDKSGLPSDRFFAERPEGSVSTLKIQRTQQEDSAVYLCASSSQGRLRNEQFFGPGTRLTVL.

This clone was detected only once. This chain joins TRBV5-6 and TRBJ1-5; D not resolved. The CDR3 loop spans 13 amino acids. The V gene's germline CDR1 is SGHDT and CDR2 YYEEEE. V lost 4 bases and J lost 4, with 9 bases in between. The CDR3 region has the DNA TGTGCCAGCAGCCAAGGCAGGAATCAGCCCCAGCATTTT. Encoded protein: CASSQGRNQPQHF.

V usage is TRBV19 and J usage is TRBJ2-7; weak D call: TRBD2 (6 bases). The CDR3 is made up of 14 amino acids. Germline CDR1 reads LNHDA; CDR2 reads SQIVND (reference sequence). Trimming pared 7 bases from V and 2 bases from J, leaving 15 bases between. This CDR3 is CASITGVVPYEQYF. DNA for the CDR3: TGTGCCAGTATCACGGGGGTTGTTCCCTACGAGCAGTACTTC.

Notes on this clone: At the DNA level, this CDR3 is encoded by other sequences in the same sample as well. The gene calls are TRBV11-2 and TRBJ1-1, with TRBD1 as a possible D gene (5 bases). Per the germline V gene, CDR1 is SGHAT and CDR2 is FQNNGV. The CDR3 consists of 14 residues. V dropped 3 bases and J dropped 4 bases, with 12 bases sitting between them. For the CDR3, the DNA is TGTGCCAGCAGCTTTTCGGGGGGTGGCACTGAAGCTTTCTTT. This gives the protein CASSFSGGGTEAFF.

The gene calls are TRBV9 and TRBJ1-2; 11 positions match TRBD1. Germline assignment: CDR1 SGDLS and CDR2 YYNGEE. This CDR3 is built from 15 residues. J was trimmed by 5 bases and V by 3 bases; bases with no gene match: 6. Written as DNA, the CDR3 is TGTGCCAGCAGCGCAACGGACAGGGGGCATTATGGCTACACCTTC. As protein: CASSATDRGHYGYTF.

This chain connects TRBV28 to TRBJ1-2; TRBD1 agrees at 11 bases. CDR3 size: 15 residues. V dropped 5 bases and J dropped 4; count of bases not matched to a gene: 6. Germline V lookup: CDR1 MDHEN, CDR2 SYDVKM. The CDR3 is CASSSPGQGGYGYTF. CDR3 bases: TGTGCCAGCAGTAGCCCGGGACAGGGGGGCTATGGCTACACCTTC.

The chain carries TRBV19 and TRBJ2-2; 7 bases fit TRBD1. The CDR3 runs to 19 residues. From germline, CDR1 is LNHDA and CDR2 SQIVND (reference sequence). Losses at the gene ends were 7 bases for V and 2 bases for J; bases not matched to a gene: 19. The CDR3 DNA reads as TGTGCCAGTACCATCCTGCTACGGCCCGGGACAGCAAACACCGGGGAGCTGTTTTTT. This sequence encodes CASTILLRPGTANTGELFF.

The V gene is TRBV11-2, the J gene TRBJ1-2; D uncertain. The CDR3 extends over 13 amino acids. Germline V CDR1 and CDR2: SGHAT, FQNNGV. Trimming pared 6 bases from V and 0 bases from J, leaving 8 bases between. In nucleotides, the CDR3 is TGTGCCAGCAGAATCAAACCTAACTATGGCTACACCTTC. It encodes CASRIKPNYGYTF.

The chain carries TRBV10-3 and TRBJ2-5, with D unresolved. Germline values: CDR1 ENHRY, CDR2 SYGVKD. The V and J ends lost 9 bases and 3 bases respectively, with 14 bases between them. This CDR3 spans 13 amino acids. CDR3 amino acids: CAISGDDKETQYF. CDR3 bases: TGTGCCATTTCTGGTGACGATAAAGAGACCCAGTACTTC.

This clone is a singleton in its sample. The chain couples TRBV27 to TRBJ2-3; D perhaps matches TRBD2 (6 bases). The germline V gene has CDR1 MNHEY and CDR2 SMNVEV (reference sequence). The germline V and J ends were trimmed by 3 bases and 0 bases, with 16 bases remaining between them. This CDR3 has 17 residues. DNA for the CDR3: TGTGCCAGCAGTTTCCACTCGAGGCGGGAAAGCACAGATACGCAGTATTTT. Translation gives CASSFHSRRESTDTQYF.

The rearrangement links TRBV4-1 to TRBJ1-1; D is unresolved. The CDR3 runs 12 residues. Germline assignment: CDR1 MGHRA and CDR2 YSYEKL. The V gene lost 3 bases and the J gene lost 7 bases, with 9 bases spanning the gap. The CDR3 reads CASSQFLGEAFF. CDR3 DNA: TGCGCCAGCAGCCAGTTCTTGGGTGAAGCTTTCTTT.

CDR3 bases: TGTGCCAGCAGCGCGGCCCTACTAGCGACCACAGATACGCAGTATTTT. This sequence encodes CASSAALLATTDTQYF. V and J are TRBV7-2 and TRBJ2-3, with 7 bases lining up with TRBD2. Germline CDR1 SGHTA, CDR2 FQGNSA. The V gene end was trimmed by 5 bases and the J gene end by 2 bases; junction bases not matched to a gene: 10. The CDR3 contains 16 residues.

This sequence joins TRBV18 and TRBJ2-3; 15 nucleotides match TRBD2. The CDR3 spans 16 residues. Losses at the gene ends were 6 bases for V and 0 bases for J; bases not matched to a gene: 1. Germline CDR1 is KGHSH and CDR2 is LQKENI. CDR3 region: CASSGLAGGSTDTQYF. CDR3 sequence (DNA): TGTGCCAGCTCGGGACTAGCGGGAGGAAGCACAGATACGCAGTATTTT.

This clone appeared once. The J gene is TRBJ2-3, the V gene TRBV5-8; possible D gene TRBD1, 5 bases. V lost 4 bases to trimming and J lost 0 bases, with 9 bases between them. This CDR3 contains 14 residues. Germline V gene lookup returns CDR1 SGHTS and CDR2 YDEGEE. This CDR3 is CASSPGMSTDTQYF. For the CDR3, the DNA is TGTGCCAGCAGCCCAGGGATGAGCACAGATACGCAGTATTTT.

The chain's CDR3 is CASSLAGGAGTDTQYF. For the CDR3, the DNA is TGTGCCAGCAGCTTGGCAGGGGGCGCGGGTACAGATACGCAGTATTTT. The V call is TRBV5-4, the J call TRBJ2-3; TRBD1 aligns across 8 bases. Trimming at V came to 0 bases and at J to 3 bases, leaving 6 bases not matched to a gene. This CDR3 region has 16 residues. Germline V gene sequence: CDR1 SGHNT, CDR2 YYREEE (reference sequence).